This is a list of T cell receptor beta chains from one sample in a study of identical twins. TCRdb re-derived calls from the 5' RACE reads in MiXCR, one entry per CDR3 protein. Of about 200,000 distinct CDR3 sequences listed, over 9.5% were seen once; the top ten hold approximately 11%. The sequencing input was memory T cells sorted from blood. The receptors here all came from a man between 45 and 60 years old in good health. CDR3s include the opening cysteine and the closing phenylalanine or tryptophan. A D gene is named only where the DNA matches it firmly. For some rows the clone size is stated as once, few or many, or as a class when expanded; others skip it.

V gene	clone size	D gene	J gene	CDR3 protein	CDR3 DNA
TRBV11-2	many	-	TRBJ1-6	CASSILTSYNSPLHF	TGTGCCAGCAGCATCCTGACATCCTATAATTCACCCCTCCACTTT
TRBV5-1	many	TRBD1	TRBJ2-1	CASSVGDRPINEQFF	TGCGCCAGCAGCGTTGGGGACAGGCCGATCAATGAGCAGTTCTTC
TRBV10-3	few	TRBD2	TRBJ2-5	CAISESLAETQYF	TGTGCCATCAGTGAGTCACTAGCGGAGACCCAGTACTTC
TRBV15	many	TRBD2	TRBJ2-2	CATSPRTSGAGELFF	TGTGCCACCAGCCCGCGGACTAGCGGCGCCGGGGAGCTGTTTTTT
TRBV7-9	many	-	TRBJ2-1	CASSLGGPNEQFF	TGTGCCAGCAGCTTAGGAGGCCCCAATGAGCAGTTCTTC
TRBV6-2/TRBV6-3	few	-	TRBJ1-6	CASSYDSYYSPLHF	TGTGCCAGCAGTTACGACAGTTACTACTCACCCCTCCACTTT
TRBV4-1	-	TRBD2	TRBJ2-7	CASSQGGVGTTYEQYF	TGCGCCAGCAGCCAAGGGGGAGTCGGGACTACATACGAGCAGTACTTC
TRBV25-1	many	-	TRBJ2-3	CASPRKSRGSADTQYF	TGTGCCAGCCCCCGAAAGTCCCGGGGGTCTGCAGATACGCAGTATTTT
TRBV7-2	few	-	TRBJ2-1	CASSLPRGGSYNEQFF	TGTGCCAGCAGCTTACCCAGGGGAGGGAGCTACAATGAGCAGTTCTTC
TRBV21-1	once	-	TRBJ2-7	CASSAGQGLEQYF	TGTGCCAGCAGCGCGGGACAGGGTCTCGAGCAGTACTTC
TRBV9	-	-	TRBJ2-7	CASSREGIYEQYF	TGTGCCAGCAGCCGAGAAGGGATCTACGAGCAGTACTTC
TRBV4-2	-	-	TRBJ2-3	CASSQEGSSRYTQYF	TGTGCCAGCAGCCAAGAGGGTAGTTCCCGATATACGCAGTATTTT
TRBV20-1	many	TRBD2	TRBJ2-7	CSASRTSGLSGYEQYF	TGCAGTGCTAGCCGGACTAGCGGCTTAAGTGGGTACGAGCAGTACTTC
TRBV5-1	many	TRBD2	TRBJ2-3	CASSLALAGDPDTQYF	TGCGCCAGCAGCTTGGCCCTGGCGGGGGACCCAGATACGCAGTATTTT
TRBV7-8	many	TRBD2	TRBJ2-1	CASSPSGGASNEQFF	TGTGCCAGCAGCCCTAGCGGGGGGGCCAGTAATGAGCAGTTCTTC